These 9 T cell receptor beta chains came from one sample sequenced in a study of shared clonotypes between healthy human individuals. The method was immunoSEQ multiplex PCR; TCRdb's version includes in-frame clones alone and lacks a portion of them. Here the sample spans more than 550,000 clones, about two thirds being singletons. Specimen: memory CD4+ T cells sorted from blood. Subset: CD45RA-negative fraction. The receptors shown here come from a woman in her 30s in good health.

The genes are TRBV7-3 and TRBJ2-1; 12 nucleotides line up with TRBD2. Germline V gene sequence: CDR1 SGHTA, CDR2 FQGTGA. V dropped 1 base and J dropped 7; count of bases not matched to a gene: 11. The CDR3 contains 18 residues. Written as DNA, the CDR3 is TGTGCCAGCAGCTTAAAGGCTAGCGGGAGGGCCTGGTATAATGAGCAGTTCTTC. Translation: CASSLKASGRAWYNEQFF.

The CDR3 nucleotides read TGTGCCAGCAGCCAGACAGTTTATCAGCCCCAGCATTTT. Its protein product is CASSQTVYQPQHF. The chain links TRBV6-5 to TRBJ1-5; the D gene is possibly TRBD1 (5 bases). Germline CDR1 and CDR2: MNHEY and SVGAGI. The V and J ends lost 6 bases and 5 bases respectively, with 11 bases between them. The CDR3 length is 13 residues.

With respect to this clone: One base away lies a much larger clone, so this may be a sequencing read error. The sample holds other DNA sequences that translate to the same CDR3. The chain recombines TRBV18 with TRBJ1-1; 7 bases are a match to TRBD1. Germline values: CDR1 KGHSH, CDR2 LQKENI. Losses at the gene ends were 4 bases for V and 1 base for J; bases not matched to a gene: 0. The CDR3 runs 13 residues. The CDR3 here is CASSQGANTEAFF. The CDR3, as DNA: TGTGCCAGCTCACAGGGGGCGAACACTGAAGCTTTCTTT.

This clone was observed a handful of times. The chain uses TRBV27 and TRBJ1-2, with D tentatively TRBD1 (6 bases). Deletions cut 8 bases from V and 0 bases from J, with 16 bases between. CDR1 is MNHEY, CDR2 SMNVEV, per germline (reference sequence). The CDR3 runs to 15 residues. Here the CDR3 reads CASSTLTGPNYGYTF. The CDR3 bases are TGTGCCAGCTCGACCTTGACAGGCCCTAACTATGGCTACACCTTC.

The rearrangement links TRBV6-1 to TRBJ2-3; D uncertain. This CDR3 is built from 13 residues. Deletions cut 8 bases from V and 6 bases from J, with 15 bases between. Germline loops: CDR1 MNHNS, CDR2 SASEGT. CDR3 sequence (DNA): TGTGCCAGCGTCTGGGGATCCGGCGATACGCAGTATTTT. Its protein product is CASVWGSGDTQYF.

The CDR3 here is CASRPGGTGAYEQYF. CDR3 sequence (DNA): TGTGCCAGCAGACCAGGGGGGACAGGGGCCTACGAGCAGTACTTC. The genes are TRBV28 and TRBJ2-7; 10 bases are a match to TRBD1. The CDR3 covers 15 residues. The V segment lost 6 bases and the J segment 2 bases; nucleotides outside the gene matches: 7. The germline V gene encodes CDR1 MDHEN and CDR2 SYDVKM.

Comments on this clone: Other DNA sequences of this sample code for an identical CDR3. J is TRBJ1-4 and V is TRBV5-1; the D is unclear. V dropped 0 bases and J dropped 0 bases, with 3 bases sitting between them. The CDR3 spans 14 residues. The V gene's germline CDR1 is SGHRS and CDR2 YFSETQ. The CDR3 loop reads CASSLDSTNEKLFF. The CDR3 bases are TGCGCCAGCAGCTTGGATTCAACTAATGAAAAACTGTTTTTT.

The chain carries TRBV28 and TRBJ2-1, with no clear D. The CDR3 covers 17 residues. The ends were cut back, 6 bases at V and 2 bases at J, with 20 bases in the middle. Germline loops: CDR1 MDHEN, CDR2 SYDVKM. CDR3 DNA: TGTGCCAGCAGCTTCCGTTTCGGCCCTCGGACCTACAATGAGCAGTTCTTC. Translation: CASSFRFGPRTYNEQFF. Looking up the rest from reference TRBV28 and TRBJ2-1 gives the full variable domain: DVKVTQSSRYLVKRTGEKVFLECVQDMDHENMFWYRQDPGLGLRLIYFSYDVKMKEKGDIPEGYSVSREKKERFSLILESASTNQTSMYLCASSFRFGPRTYNEQFFGPGTRLTVL.

The chain recombines TRBV27 with TRBJ2-1; weak D call: TRBD2 (6 bases). Germline values: CDR1 MNHEY, CDR2 SMNVEV (reference sequence). V lost 0 bases to trimming and J lost 16 bases, with 13 bases between them. The CDR3 totals 12 residues. The CDR3 loop is CASSLSRGLPFF. CDR3 bases: TGTGCCAGCAGTTTATCGAGGGGACTGCCTTTCTTC.